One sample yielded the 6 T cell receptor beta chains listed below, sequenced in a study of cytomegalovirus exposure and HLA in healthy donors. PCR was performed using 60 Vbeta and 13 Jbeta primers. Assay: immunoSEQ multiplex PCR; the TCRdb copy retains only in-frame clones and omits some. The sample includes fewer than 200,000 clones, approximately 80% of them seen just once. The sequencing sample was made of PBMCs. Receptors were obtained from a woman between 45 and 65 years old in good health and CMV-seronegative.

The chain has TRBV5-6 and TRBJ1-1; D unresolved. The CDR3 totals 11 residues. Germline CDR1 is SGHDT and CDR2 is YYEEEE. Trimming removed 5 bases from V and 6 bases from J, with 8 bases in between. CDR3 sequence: CASSGRAEAFF. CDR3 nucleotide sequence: TGTGCCAGCAGTGGGAGGGCTGAAGCTTTCTTT.

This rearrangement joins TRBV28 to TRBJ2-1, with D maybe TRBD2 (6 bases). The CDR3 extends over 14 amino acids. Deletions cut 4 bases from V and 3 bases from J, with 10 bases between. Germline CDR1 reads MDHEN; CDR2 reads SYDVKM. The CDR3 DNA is TGTGCCAGCAGTTGGGAGGACGTCTACAATGAGCAGTTCTTC. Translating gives CASSWEDVYNEQFF.

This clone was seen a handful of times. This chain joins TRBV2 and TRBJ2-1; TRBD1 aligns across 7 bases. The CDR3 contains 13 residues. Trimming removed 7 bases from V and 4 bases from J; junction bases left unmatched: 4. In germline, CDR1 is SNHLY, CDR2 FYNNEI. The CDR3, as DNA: TGTGCCAGCATACTGGACAGGTACAATGAGCAGTTCTTC. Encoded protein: CASILDRYNEQFF.

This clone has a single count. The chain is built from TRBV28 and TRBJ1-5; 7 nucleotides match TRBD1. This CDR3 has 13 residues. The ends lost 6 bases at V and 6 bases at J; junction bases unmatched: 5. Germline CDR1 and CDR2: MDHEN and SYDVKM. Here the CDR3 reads CASRVGGGQPQHF. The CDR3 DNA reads TGTGCCAGCAGAGTAGGGGGCGGTCAGCCCCAGCATTTT. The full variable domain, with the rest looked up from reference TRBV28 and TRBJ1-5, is DVKVTQSSRYLVKRTGEKVFLECVQDMDHENMFWYRQDPGLGLRLIYFSYDVKMKEKGDIPEGYSVSREKKERFSLILESASTNQTSMYLCASRVGGGQPQHFGDGTRLSIL.

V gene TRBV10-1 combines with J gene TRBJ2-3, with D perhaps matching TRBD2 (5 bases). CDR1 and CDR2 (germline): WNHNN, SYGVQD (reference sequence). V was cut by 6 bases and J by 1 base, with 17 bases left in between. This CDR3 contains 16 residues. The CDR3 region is CASSEISETGTDTQYF. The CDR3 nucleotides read TGCGCCAGCAGCGAAATTAGCGAGACGGGCACAGATACGCAGTATTTT.

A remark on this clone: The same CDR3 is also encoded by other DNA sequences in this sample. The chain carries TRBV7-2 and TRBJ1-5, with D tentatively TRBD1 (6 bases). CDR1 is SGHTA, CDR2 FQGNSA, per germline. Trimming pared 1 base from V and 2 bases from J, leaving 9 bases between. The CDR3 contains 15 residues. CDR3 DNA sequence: TGTGCCAGCAGCTTAGACAGGGCTGGCAATCAGCCCCAGCATTTT. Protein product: CASSLDRAGNQPQHF. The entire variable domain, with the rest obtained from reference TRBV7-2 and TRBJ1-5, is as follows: GAGVSQSPSNKVTEKGKDVELRCDPISGHTALYWYRQSLGQGLEFLIYFQGNSAPDKSGLPSDRFSAERTGGSVSTLTIQRTQQEDSAVYLCASSLDRAGNQPQHFGDGTRLSIL.